The source of this TCR beta chain is a study of tissue T cells after allogeneic stem cell transplantation (dated by TCRdb to the early 2020s). In terms of the full investigation: All GVHD patients received grafts from donors, several unmodified and three CD34-selected to deplete T cells. If a tissue had multiple samples, a pathologist reviewed H&E sections so that samples with histologically apparent lymphocytes got priority for sequencing. The study profiled TCR beta repertoires in many tissues obtained from research autopsies of patients with and without GVHD, and also in mouse models of GVHD. The human part of the study was a prospective observational study with no blinding and no randomization.

V and J are trimmed by 6 bases and 9 bases, and the gene matches miss 17 bases of the junction. CDR1 LNHDA and CDR2 SQIVND were looked up in the germline V gene (reference sequence). There are 18 amino acids in the CDR3, from cysteine to phenylalanine inclusive. The read is trimmed to its CDR3 DNA, 54 bases read in frame from base 1. Beyond this particular receptor, the publication reports: Few T cell clones were found to be shared across patients, but shared repertoire signatures across patients were revealed in a tissue-specific fashion by motif-based clustering. In both patients and mice, T cells from blood and spleen covered only a limited part of the TCR repertoire found in tissues. The patient cohort was small and clinically heterogeneous, and sampling depth was acknowledged as a limitation. Within patients, how anatomically similar tissues were was a major factor shaping TCR repertoire composition, regardless of disease or transplant status. Which tissue TCRs were alloreactive or antigen-specific was not determined in the study, and some of the clones might have been host cells that persisted.

The library relied on the immunoSEQ multiplex PCR assay. Adaptive Biotechnologies performed the TCRbeta CDR3 sequencing at survey depth and reported CDR3 sequences, V/J genes, productive frequency and template counts. TCR beta CDR3 regions were amplified from genomic DNA rather than RNA. The original pipeline was this. Jensen-Shannon divergence served to quantify pairwise repertoire overlap between tissues, with 0 meaning identical and 1 meaning complete divergence. Tissues were clustered by single-linkage agglomerative hierarchical clustering of pairwise JSD values and displayed as dendrograms. GLIPH2 was applied to all patient samples using simulation_depth 1000, kmer_min_depth 3, and cdr3_length_cutoff 8, and only groups with more than two unique CDR3s were retained. A standardized tissue-overlap score was generated by extrapolating Jaccard GLIPH-group overlap across patients to a standard repertoire size of 1000 clones. Linear mixed-effect models, with tissue as a fixed effect and individual as a random effect, were used to test how diversity related to clinical or experimental variables. TCRdb mirrors the immuneACCESS table, restricted to in-frame sequences. Some clones are absent from its copies; in checked studies, under half trace to an unresolved V gene, and the reason for the others is unknown. Clone size and V and J calls were adopted from that table, with D and trimming inferred from the DNA. The sample table holds some 1,500 clones, of which about 80% were seen once. The top ten constitute 13% of the sample.

The time point label, as the study defines it: human tissue collected at research (rapid) autopsy. Over a roughly 3-year period, 7 or 8 adult allo-HCT recipients who had steroid-refractory GVHD were prospectively enrolled in a research-autopsy study. Gastrointestinal GVHD was present in all GVHD patients, several lines of GVHD-directed therapy were administered to all GVHD patients, and skin involvement was additionally present in four to six GVHD patients. Autopsy tissues, which were obtained after a median post-mortem interval of around 9 hours, included GI sites from esophagus to rectum, liver, skin and lymphoid organs including spleen. Autopsy specimens were bisected, with one portion flash-frozen in liquid nitrogen and the remainder formalin-fixed, and GI outer muscle layers were removed. To extract genomic DNA from frozen tissues, either the Mag-Bind Blood & Tissue DNA HDQ 96 Kit on a Chemagic 360 or the DNeasy Blood & Tissue Kit was used. Because of concern about red blood cell contamination, extracted DNA was further purified using the Genomic DNA Clean & Concentrator-25 kit.

Comments on this clone: This clone's antigen is unknown. Qualities for individual bases were not recorded, and no much larger clone is one base off.

This specimen consisted of spleen tissue, obtained at autopsy. This chain is built from TRBV19 and TRBJ1-6, with 10 middle bases fitting TRBD1. The source is a male patient aged 40 to 70 with steroid-refractory graft-versus-host disease after an allogeneic stem cell transplant. After a transplant, not all T cells may be the patient's own; some may come from the graft donor. The CDR3 region reads CASSYHRITGTGVSPLHF. The sequenced DNA: TGTGCCAGTAGCTATCATCGAATAACCGGGACAGGGGTTTCACCCCTCCACTTT.